The clone carrying this T cell receptor beta chain was detected many times. This CDR3 has 17 amino acids. Germline V lookup: CDR1 SGHVS, CDR2 FQNEAQ. Trimming took 2 bases from V and 2 from J; bases not matched to a gene: 9. These data are taken from a study of CD8 T cells in ankylosing spondylitis. TCRdb recomputed calls from the 5' RACE reads with MiXCR, one row per CDR3 protein. Of roughly 130,000 distinct CDR3 sequences listed, around 13% are singletons. This TCR came from a female donor with ankylosing spondylitis or in good health (not recorded which). The chain is built from TRBV7-8 and TRBJ2-3, with 8 bases matching TRBD2. The sample consisted of blood, either unsorted or a sorted T cell fraction (not recorded which). The DNA for the CDR3 is TGTGCCAGCAGCTTATGGGGCGGGGGGATCGTCACAGATACGCAGTATTTT. Its translation is CASSLWGGGIVTDTQYF.